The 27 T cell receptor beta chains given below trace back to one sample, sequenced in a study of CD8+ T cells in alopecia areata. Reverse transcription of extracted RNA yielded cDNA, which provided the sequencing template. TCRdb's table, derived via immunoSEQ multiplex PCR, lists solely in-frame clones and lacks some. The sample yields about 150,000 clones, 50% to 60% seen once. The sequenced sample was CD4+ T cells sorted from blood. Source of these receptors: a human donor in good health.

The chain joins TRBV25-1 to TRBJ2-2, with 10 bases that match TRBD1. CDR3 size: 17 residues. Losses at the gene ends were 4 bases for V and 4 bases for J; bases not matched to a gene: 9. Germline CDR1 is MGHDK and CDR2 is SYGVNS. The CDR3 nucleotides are TGTGCCAGCAGTGCTCTCGTGACAGGGGGCAGCACCGGGGAGCTGTTTTTT. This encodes CASSALVTGGSTGELFF.

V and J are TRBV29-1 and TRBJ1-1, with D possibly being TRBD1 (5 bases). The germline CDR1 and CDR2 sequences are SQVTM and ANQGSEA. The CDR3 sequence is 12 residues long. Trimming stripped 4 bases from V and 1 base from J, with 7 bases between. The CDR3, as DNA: TGCAGCGTTGTTGGGGGGAACACTGAAGCTTTCTTT. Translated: CSVVGGNTEAFF.

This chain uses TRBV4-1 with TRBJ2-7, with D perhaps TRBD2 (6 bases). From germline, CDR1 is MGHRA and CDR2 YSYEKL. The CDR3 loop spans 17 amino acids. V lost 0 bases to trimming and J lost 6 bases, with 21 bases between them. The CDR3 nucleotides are TGCGCCAGCAGCCAAGAGATTCCGGGGACCCTGGGGGGCGAGCAGTACTTC. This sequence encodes CASSQEIPGTLGGEQYF.

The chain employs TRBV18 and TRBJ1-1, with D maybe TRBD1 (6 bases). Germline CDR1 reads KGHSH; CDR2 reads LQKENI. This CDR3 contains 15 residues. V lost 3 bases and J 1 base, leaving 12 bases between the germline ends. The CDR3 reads CASSPSGGPNTEAFF. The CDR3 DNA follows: TGTGCCAGCTCACCGTCCGGGGGGCCGAACACTGAAGCTTTCTTT. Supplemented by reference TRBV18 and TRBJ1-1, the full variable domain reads NAGVMQNPRHLVRRRGQEARLRCSPMKGHSHVYWYRQLPEEGLKFMVYLQKENIIDESGMPKERFSAEFPKEGPSILRIQQVVRGDSAAYFCASSPSGGPNTEAFFGQGTRLTVV.

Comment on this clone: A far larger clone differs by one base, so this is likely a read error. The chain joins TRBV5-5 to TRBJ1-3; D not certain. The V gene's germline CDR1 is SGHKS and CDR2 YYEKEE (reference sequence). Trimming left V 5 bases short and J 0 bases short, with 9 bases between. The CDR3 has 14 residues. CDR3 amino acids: CASSPQSSGNTIYF. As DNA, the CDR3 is TGTGCCAGCAGTCCCCAGAGCTCTGGAAACACCATATATTTT. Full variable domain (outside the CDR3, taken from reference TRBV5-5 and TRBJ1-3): DAGVTQSPTHLIKTRGQQVTLRCSPISGHKSVSWYQQVLGQGPQFIFQYYEKEERGRGNFPDRFSARQFPNYSSELNVNALLLGDSALYLCASSPQSSGNTIYFGEGSWLTVV.

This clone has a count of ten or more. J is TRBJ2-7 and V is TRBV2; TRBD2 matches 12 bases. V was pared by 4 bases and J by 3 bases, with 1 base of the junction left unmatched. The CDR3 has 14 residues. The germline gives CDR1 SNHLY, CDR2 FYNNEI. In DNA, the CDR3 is TGTGCCAGCAGTGGGACTAGCGGGAACTACGAGCAGTACTTC. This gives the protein CASSGTSGNYEQYF.

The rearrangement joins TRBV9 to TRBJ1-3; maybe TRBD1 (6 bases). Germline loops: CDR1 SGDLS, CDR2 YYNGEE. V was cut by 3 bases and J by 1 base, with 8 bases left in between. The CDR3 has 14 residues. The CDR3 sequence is CASSARGSGNTIYF. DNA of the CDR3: TGTGCCAGCAGCGCGAGGGGGTCTGGAAACACCATATATTTT.

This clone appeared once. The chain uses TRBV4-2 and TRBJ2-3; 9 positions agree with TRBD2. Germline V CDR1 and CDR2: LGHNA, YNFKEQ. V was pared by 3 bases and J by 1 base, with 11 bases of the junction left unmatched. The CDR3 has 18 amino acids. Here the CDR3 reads CASSQAFSGSLRTDTQYF. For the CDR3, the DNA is TGTGCCAGCAGCCAGGCATTTAGCGGGAGCCTTCGCACAGATACGCAGTATTTT.

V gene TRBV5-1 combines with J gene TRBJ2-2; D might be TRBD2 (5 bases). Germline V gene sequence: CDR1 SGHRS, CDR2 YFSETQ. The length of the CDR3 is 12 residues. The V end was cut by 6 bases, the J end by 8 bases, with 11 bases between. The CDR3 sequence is CASTLAQGELFF. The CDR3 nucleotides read TGCGCCAGCACCCTAGCCCAAGGGGAGCTGTTTTTT.

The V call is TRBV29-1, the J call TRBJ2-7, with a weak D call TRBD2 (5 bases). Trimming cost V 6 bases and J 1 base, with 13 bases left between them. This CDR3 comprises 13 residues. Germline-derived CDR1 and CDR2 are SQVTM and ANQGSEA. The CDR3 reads CSVKGRLSYEQYF. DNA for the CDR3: TGCAGCGTGAAAGGAAGACTATCCTACGAGCAGTACTTC.

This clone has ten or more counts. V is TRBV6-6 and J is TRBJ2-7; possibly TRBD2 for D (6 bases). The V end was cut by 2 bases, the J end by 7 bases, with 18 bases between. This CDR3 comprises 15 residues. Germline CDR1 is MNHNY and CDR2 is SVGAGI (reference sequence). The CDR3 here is CASSYQQGGPGEQYF. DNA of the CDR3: TGTGCCAGCAGTTACCAGCAGGGAGGACCGGGTGAGCAGTACTTC.

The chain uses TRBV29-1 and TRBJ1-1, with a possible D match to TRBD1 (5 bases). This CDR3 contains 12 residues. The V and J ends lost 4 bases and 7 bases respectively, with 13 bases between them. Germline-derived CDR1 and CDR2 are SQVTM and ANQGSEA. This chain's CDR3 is CSVVEGSVEAFF. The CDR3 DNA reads TGCAGCGTTGTGGAGGGGTCCGTTGAAGCTTTCTTT.

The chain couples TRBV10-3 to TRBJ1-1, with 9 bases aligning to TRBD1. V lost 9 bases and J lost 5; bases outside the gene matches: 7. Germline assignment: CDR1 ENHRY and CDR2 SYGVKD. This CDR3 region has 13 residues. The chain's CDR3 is CAITGGAKTEAFF. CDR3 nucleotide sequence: TGTGCCATAACAGGGGGCGCGAAGACTGAAGCTTTCTTT.

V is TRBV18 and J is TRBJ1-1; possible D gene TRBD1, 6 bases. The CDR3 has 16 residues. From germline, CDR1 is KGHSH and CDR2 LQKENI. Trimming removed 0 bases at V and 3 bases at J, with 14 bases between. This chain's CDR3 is CASSPPGTGIYTEAFF. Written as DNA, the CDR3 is TGTGCCAGCTCACCACCAGGAACAGGGATTTACACTGAAGCTTTCTTT. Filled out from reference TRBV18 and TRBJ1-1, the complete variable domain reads NAGVMQNPRHLVRRRGQEARLRCSPMKGHSHVYWYRQLPEEGLKFMVYLQKENIIDESGMPKERFSAEFPKEGPSILRIQQVVRGDSAAYFCASSPPGTGIYTEAFFGQGTRLTVV.

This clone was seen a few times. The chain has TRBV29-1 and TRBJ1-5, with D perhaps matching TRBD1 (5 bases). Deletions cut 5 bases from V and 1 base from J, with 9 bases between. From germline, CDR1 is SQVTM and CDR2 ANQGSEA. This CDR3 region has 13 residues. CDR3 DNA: TGCAGCGTTTCGGACACAAGCAATCAGCCCCAGCATTTT. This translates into CSVSDTSNQPQHF. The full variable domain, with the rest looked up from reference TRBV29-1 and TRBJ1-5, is SAVISQKPSRDICQRGTSLTIQCQVDSQVTMMFWYRQQPGQSLTLIATANQGSEATYESGFVIDKFPISRPNLTFSTLTVSNMSPEDSSIYLCSVSDTSNQPQHFGDGTRLSIL.

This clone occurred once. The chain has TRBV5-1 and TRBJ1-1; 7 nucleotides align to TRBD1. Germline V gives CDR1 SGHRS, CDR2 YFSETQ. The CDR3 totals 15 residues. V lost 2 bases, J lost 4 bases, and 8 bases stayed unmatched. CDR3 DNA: TGCGCCAGCAGCTTTCGACAGGGTGAGAGCACTGAAGCTTTCTTT. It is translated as CASSFRQGESTEAFF.

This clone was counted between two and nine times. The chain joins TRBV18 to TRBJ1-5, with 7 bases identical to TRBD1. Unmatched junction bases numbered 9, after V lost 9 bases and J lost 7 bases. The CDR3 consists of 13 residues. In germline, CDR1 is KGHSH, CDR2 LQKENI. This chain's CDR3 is CASRGGSGQPQHF. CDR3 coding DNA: TGTGCCAGTCGAGGGGGCTCCGGCCAGCCCCAGCATTTT.

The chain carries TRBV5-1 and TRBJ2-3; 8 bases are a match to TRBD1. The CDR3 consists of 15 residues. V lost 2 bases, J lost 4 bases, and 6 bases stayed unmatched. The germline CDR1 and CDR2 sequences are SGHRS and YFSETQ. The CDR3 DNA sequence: TGCGCCAGCAGCTTTAGGACAGGGAGCTCAGATACGCAGTATTTT. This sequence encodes CASSFRTGSSDTQYF.

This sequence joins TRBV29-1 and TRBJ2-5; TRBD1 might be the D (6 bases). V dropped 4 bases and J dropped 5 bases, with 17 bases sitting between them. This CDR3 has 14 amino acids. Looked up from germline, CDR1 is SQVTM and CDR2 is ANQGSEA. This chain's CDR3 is CSVVLLGQKETQYF. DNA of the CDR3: TGCAGCGTTGTGTTGCTAGGACAGAAGGAGACCCAGTACTTC.

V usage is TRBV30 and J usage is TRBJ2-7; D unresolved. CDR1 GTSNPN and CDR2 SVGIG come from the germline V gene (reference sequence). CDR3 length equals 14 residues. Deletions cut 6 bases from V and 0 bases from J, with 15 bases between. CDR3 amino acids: CACKTPTHSYEQYF. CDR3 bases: TGTGCCTGCAAGACTCCTACCCACTCCTACGAGCAGTACTTC.

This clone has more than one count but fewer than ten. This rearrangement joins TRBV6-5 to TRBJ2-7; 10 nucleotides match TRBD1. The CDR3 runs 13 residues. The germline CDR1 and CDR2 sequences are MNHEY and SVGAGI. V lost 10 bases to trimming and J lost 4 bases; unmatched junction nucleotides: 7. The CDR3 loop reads CATQTGGLYEQYF. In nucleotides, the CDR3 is TGTGCCACCCAGACAGGGGGCTTATACGAGCAGTACTTC.

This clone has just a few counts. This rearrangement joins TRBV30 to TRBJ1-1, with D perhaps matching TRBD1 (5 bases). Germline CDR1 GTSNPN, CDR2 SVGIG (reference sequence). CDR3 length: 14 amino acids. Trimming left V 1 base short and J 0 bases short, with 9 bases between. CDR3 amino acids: CAWSAGPLNTEAFF. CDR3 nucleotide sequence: TGTGCCTGGAGTGCAGGGCCTTTGAACACTGAAGCTTTCTTT.

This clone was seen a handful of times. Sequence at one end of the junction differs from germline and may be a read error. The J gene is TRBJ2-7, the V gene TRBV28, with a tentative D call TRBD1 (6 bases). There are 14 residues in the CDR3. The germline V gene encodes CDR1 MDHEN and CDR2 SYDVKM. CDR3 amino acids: CASTLYGQTYEQYF. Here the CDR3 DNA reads TGTGCCAGCACTTTATACGGACAGACCTACGAGCAGTACTTC.

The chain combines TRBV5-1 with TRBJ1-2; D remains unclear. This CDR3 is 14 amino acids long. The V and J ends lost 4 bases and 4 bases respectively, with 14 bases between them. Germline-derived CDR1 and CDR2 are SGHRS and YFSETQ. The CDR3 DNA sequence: TGCGCCAGCAGCCCTGAAAGGGTTATCTATGGCTACACCTTC. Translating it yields CASSPERVIYGYTF.

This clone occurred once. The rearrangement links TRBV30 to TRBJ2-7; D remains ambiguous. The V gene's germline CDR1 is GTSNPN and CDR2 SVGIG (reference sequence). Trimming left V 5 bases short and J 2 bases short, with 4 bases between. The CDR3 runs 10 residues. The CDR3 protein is CAWGTYEQYF. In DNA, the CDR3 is TGTGCCTGGGGCACCTACGAGCAGTACTTC.

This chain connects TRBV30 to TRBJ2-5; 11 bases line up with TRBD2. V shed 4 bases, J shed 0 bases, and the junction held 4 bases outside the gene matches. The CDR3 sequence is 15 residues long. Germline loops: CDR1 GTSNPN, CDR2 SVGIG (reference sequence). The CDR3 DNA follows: TGTGCCTGGAACCGGGGACTAGCGGACCAAGAGACCCAGTACTTC. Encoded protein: CAWNRGLADQETQYF. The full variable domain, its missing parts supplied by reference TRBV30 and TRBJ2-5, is SQTIHQWPATLVQPVGSPLSLECTVEGTSNPNLYWYRQAAGRGLQLLFYSVGIGQISSEVPQNLSASRPQDRQFILSSKKLLLSDSGFYLCAWNRGLADQETQYFGPGTRLLVL.

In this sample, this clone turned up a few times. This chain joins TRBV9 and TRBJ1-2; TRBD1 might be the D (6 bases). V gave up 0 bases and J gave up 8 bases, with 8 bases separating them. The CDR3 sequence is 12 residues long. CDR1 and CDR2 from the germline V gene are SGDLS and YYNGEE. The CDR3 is CASSVVGGGYTF. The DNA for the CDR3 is TGTGCCAGCAGCGTAGTTGGGGGCGGCTACACCTTC. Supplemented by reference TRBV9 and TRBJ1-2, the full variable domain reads DSGVTQTPKHLITATGQRVTLRCSPRSGDLSVYWYQQSLDQGLQFLIQYYNGEERAKGNILERFSAQQFPDLHSELNLSSLELGDSALYFCASSVVGGGYTFGSGTRLTVV.